This TCR beta chain comes out of a study of T-cell reconstitution after alpha-beta-depleted transplantation in children. This clonotype appeared a few times. The TCRbeta library was prepared with unique molecular identifiers. One entry per CDR3 protein results from TCRdb running MiXCR on the PCR reads. The sample yields fewer than 450,000 distinct CDR3 sequences, roughly 17% seen once. The CDR3 covers 15 residues. V lost 0 bases, J lost 6 bases, and 15 bases lay in between. Germline lookup yields CDR1 MGHRA and CDR2 YSYEKL. The rearrangement uses TRBV4-1 and TRBJ2-7, with a possible D match to TRBD2 (6 bases). This TCR was sampled from a male patient aged 2-15 years who had a stem cell transplant for acute lymphoblastic leukemia, so the T cells may come from the graft donor. Sample: PBMCs, mostly from graft donor cells, taken 360 days after TCRalphabeta/CD19-depleted stem cell transplant. The CDR3 protein is CASSQDTTRWREQYF. In DNA form, the CDR3 reads TGCGCCAGCAGCCAAGATACGACTAGATGGCGCGAGCAGTACTTC.